Detailed here is one TCR beta chain. In the original analysis: For nucleated cells, counts were estimated from reference gene primer amplification. Produced via immunoSEQ multiplex PCR; TCRdb's table is partial and in-frame only. D and trimming were read from the DNA, whereas the V and J calls and clone size are those reported in that table. Of about 200,000 clones listed, roughly 80% were seen once; the top ten hold about 10%. Trimming removed 10 bases at V and 3 bases at J, with 14 bases between. This CDR3 is 13 amino acids long. In germline, CDR1 is KGHDR, CDR2 SFDVKD. These data come from a study of blood T cell repertoires in COVID-19. Study overall: COVID-19 samples, acute and convalescent, were from the United States, Italy and Spain. T cells, B-cell-depleted T cells, or PBMCs provided the cDNA or gDNA that served as material.

The rearrangement joins TRBV24-1 to TRBJ1-1; D unclear. The receptor comes from a woman of 80 years or more with acute or convalescent COVID-19. Specimen: peripheral blood. Here the CDR3 reads CATAGGPYTEAFF. In DNA form, the CDR3 reads TGTGCCACAGCCGGAGGTCCTTACACTGAAGCTTTCTTT.